These 7 T cell receptor beta chains share one sample of origin, sequenced in a study of human T cells and chemical hapten exposure. The time point was: patch test 2, 6 weeks after DPC sensitization. Treatment described: therapeutic diphenylcyclopropenone sensitization with weekly scalp DPC. Using its own MiXCR run on the RACE reads, TCRdb lists one record per CDR3 protein. The sample has 85,000 to 100,000 distinct CDR3 sequences, about 10% seen once. The sequencing here drew on whole blood, taken in connection with sensitization to the hapten diphenylcyclopropenone (DPC). Source of these receptors: a man between 35 and 55 years old with alopecia areata. Some clones in this sample may be carry-over from other donors' samples.

This clonotype was observed a handful of times. The genes are TRBV12-3 or TRBV12-4 and TRBJ2-1; D gene uncertain. V shed 8 bases and J shed 4 bases, with 15 bases lying between them. The length of the CDR3 is 14 residues. Written as DNA, the CDR3 is TGTGCCAGCTTGCTAGAGAATTTTTACAATGAGCAGTTCTTC. This gives the protein CASLLENFYNEQFF.

This clonotype showed up just a few times. The chain employs TRBV29-1 and TRBJ1-3; D remains ambiguous. The CDR3 totals 14 residues. CDR1 and CDR2 (germline): SQVTM, ANQGSEA. Trimming left V 4 bases short and J 0 bases short, with 10 bases between. The CDR3 protein is CSVGGGSSGNTIYF. CDR3 sequence (DNA): TGCAGCGTTGGTGGAGGTAGCTCTGGAAACACCATATATTTT. Supplemented by reference TRBV29-1 and TRBJ1-3, the full variable domain reads SAVISQKPSRDICQRGTSLTIQCQVDSQVTMMFWYRQQPGQSLTLIATANQGSEATYESGFVIDKFPISRPNLTFSTLTVSNMSPEDSSIYLCSVGGGSSGNTIYFGEGSWLTVV.

This clonotype has a handful of counts. The J gene is TRBJ2-5, the V gene TRBV12-3 or TRBV12-4, with a weak D call TRBD2 (5 bases). The CDR3 has 14 residues. Deletions cut 6 bases from V and 1 base from J, with 12 bases between. Here the CDR3 reads CASRVPRAQETQYF. In nucleotides, the CDR3 is TGTGCCAGCAGGGTACCGAGGGCCCAAGAGACCCAGTACTTC.

This clonotype was seen more than once but under ten times. V is TRBV5-1 and J is TRBJ2-7, with TRBD1 as a possible D gene (6 bases). Trimming removed 2 bases from V and 6 bases from J, with 9 bases in between. This CDR3 has 12 amino acids. Germline loops: CDR1 SGHRS, CDR2 YFSETQ. The DNA of the CDR3 is TGCGCCAGCAGCTTAGGGGGAGTCGAGCAGTACTTC. Amino acids: CASSLGGVEQYF.

This clonotype was detected many times. The chain carries TRBV4-3 and TRBJ1-2, with no clear D. CDR3 length equals 15 residues. The germline CDR1 and CDR2 sequences are LGHNA and YSLEER. V was clipped by 0 bases and J by 5 bases, with 13 bases between them. CDR3 loop: CASSQDLRSSYGYTF. The CDR3 nucleotides read TGCGCCAGCAGCCAAGATCTTCGGAGCTCATATGGCTACACCTTC.

In this sample, this clonotype turned up a few times. The junction departs from the called germline gene at one end, perhaps through a read error. The chain links TRBV6-5 to TRBJ1-4; no clear D. CDR3 length equals 14 residues. Germline V gene lookup returns CDR1 MNHEY and CDR2 SVGAGI. As DNA, the CDR3 is TGTGCCAGCAGTTACTCGAACGGCTTGGCCCCTCTAGTTTTT. Protein product: CASSYSNGLAPLVF.

Here the CDR3 reads CAGHWGDTEAFF. Here the CDR3 DNA reads TGTGCCGGCCACTGGGGGGACACTGAAGCTTTCTTT. The chain employs TRBV7-6 and TRBJ1-1, with D maybe TRBD1 (5 bases). The germline V gene encodes CDR1 SGHVS and CDR2 FNYEAQ. This CDR3 is built from 12 residues. Trimming stripped 11 bases from V and 3 bases from J, with 13 bases between.